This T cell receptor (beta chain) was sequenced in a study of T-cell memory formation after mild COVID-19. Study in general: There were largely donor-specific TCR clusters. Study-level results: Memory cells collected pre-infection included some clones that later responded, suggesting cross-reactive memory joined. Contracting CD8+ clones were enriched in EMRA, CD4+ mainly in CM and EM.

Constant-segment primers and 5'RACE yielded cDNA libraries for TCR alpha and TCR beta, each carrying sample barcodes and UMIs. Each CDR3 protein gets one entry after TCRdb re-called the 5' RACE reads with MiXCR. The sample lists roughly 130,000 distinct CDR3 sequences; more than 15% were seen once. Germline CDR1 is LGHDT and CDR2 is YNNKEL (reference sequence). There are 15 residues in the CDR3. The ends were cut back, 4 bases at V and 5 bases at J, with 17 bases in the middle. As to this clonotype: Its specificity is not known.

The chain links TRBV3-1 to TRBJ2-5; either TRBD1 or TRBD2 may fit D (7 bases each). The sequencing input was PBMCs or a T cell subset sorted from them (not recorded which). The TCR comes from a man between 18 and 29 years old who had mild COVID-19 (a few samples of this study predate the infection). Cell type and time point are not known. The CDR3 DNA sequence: TGTGCCAGCAGCCTCATGGAGCAGGGGGGGGAGACCCAGTACTTC. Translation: CASSLMEQGGETQYF.